The T cell receptor beta chain under discussion was sequenced for a study of radiation and T cells in renal cell carcinoma. Assay: immunoSEQ multiplex PCR; the TCRdb copy retains only in-frame clones and omits some. The sample consists of about 150,000 clones, about 88% of them appearing once. Time point reported: baseline pretreatment blood. The treatment is: 15 Gy SBRT to primary tumor, nephrectomy 4 weeks later. The J segment lost 4 bases and the V segment lost 5 bases, leaving 11 bases of the junction unmatched. The CDR3 runs 16 residues. Per germline, CDR1 MGHRA and CDR2 YSYEKL. The chain joins TRBV4-1 to TRBJ2-3, with 8 bases fitting TRBD2. This sequence was found in a woman in her fifties or sixties with renal cell carcinoma. This material consisted of blood, taken from a patient whose treatment included radiotherapy and nephrectomy. The CDR3 here is CASSLNPGGRADTQYF. The CDR3 DNA reads TGCGCCAGCAGCTTGAACCCGGGGGGGCGGGCAGATACGCAGTATTTT.